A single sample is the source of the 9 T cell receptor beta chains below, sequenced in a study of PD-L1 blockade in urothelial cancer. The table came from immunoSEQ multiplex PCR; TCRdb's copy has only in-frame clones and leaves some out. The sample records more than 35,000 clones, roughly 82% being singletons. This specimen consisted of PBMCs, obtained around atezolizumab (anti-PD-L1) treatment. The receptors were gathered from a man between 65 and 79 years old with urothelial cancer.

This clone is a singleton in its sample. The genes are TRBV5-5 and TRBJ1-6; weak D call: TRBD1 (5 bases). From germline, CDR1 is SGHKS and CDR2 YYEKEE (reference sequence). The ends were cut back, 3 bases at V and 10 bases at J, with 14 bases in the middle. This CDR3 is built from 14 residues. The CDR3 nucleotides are TGTGCCAGCAGCTGGCAGGTTAGGGGATCACCCCTCCACTTT. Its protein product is CASSWQVRGSPLHF.

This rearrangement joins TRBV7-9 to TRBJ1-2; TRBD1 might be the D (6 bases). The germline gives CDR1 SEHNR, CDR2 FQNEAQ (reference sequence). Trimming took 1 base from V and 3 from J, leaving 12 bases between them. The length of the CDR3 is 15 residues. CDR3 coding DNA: TGTGCCAGCAGCTTAGTACGGGGGGCACACTATGGCTACACCTTC. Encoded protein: CASSLVRGAHYGYTF.

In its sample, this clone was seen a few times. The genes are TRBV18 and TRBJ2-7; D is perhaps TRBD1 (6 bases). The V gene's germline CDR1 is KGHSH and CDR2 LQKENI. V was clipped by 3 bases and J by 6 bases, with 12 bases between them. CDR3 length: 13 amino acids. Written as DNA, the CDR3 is TGTGCCAGCTCACCCAACAGGGATTCCGAGCAGTACTTC. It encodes CASSPNRDSEQYF.

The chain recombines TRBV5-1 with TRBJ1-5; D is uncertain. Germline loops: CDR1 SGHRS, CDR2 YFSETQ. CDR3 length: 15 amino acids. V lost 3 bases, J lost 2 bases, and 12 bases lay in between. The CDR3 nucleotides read TGCGCCAGCAGCTCAGAGAACCGGGGCAATCAGCCCCAGCATTTT. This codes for CASSSENRGNQPQHF.

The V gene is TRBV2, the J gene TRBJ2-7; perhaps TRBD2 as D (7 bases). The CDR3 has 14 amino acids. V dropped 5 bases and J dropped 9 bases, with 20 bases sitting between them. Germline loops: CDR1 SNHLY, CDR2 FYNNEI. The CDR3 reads CASSPGTGGWVQYF. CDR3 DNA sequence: TGTGCCAGCAGTCCCGGGACGGGGGGCTGGGTGCAGTACTTC.

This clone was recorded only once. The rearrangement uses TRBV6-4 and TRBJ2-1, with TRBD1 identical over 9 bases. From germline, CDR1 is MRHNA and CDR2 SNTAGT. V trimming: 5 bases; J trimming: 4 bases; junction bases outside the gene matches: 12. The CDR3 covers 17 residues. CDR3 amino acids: CASSPQGANRIYNEQFF. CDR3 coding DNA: TGTGCCAGCAGTCCACAGGGGGCAAACCGGATTTACAATGAGCAGTTCTTC.

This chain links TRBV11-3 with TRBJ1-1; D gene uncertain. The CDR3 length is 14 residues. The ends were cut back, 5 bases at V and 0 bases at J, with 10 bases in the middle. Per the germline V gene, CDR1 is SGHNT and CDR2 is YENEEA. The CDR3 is CASSQDSMNTEAFF. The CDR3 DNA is TGTGCCAGCAGCCAGGACTCGATGAACACTGAAGCTTTCTTT.

CDR3 in DNA: TGCGCCAGCACCGGGGGGGGTAGAACTGAAGCTTTCTTT. This sequence encodes CASTGGGRTEAFF. The chain combines TRBV5-1 with TRBJ1-1; a possible D gene is TRBD1 (5 bases). The germline V and J ends were trimmed by 6 bases and 5 bases, with 14 bases remaining between them. There are 13 residues in the CDR3. Per the germline V gene, CDR1 is SGHRS and CDR2 is YFSETQ.

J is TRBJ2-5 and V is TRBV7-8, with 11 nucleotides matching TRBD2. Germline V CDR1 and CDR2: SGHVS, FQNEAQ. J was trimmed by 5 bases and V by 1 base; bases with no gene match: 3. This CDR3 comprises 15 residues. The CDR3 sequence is CASSLEASGGETQYF. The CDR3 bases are TGTGCCAGCAGCTTAGAGGCTAGCGGGGGGGAGACCCAGTACTTC.